These 15 T cell receptor beta chains originate from one sample sequenced in a study of regulatory T cells in long-lasting Graves disease. Building the TCR beta libraries relied on iRepertoire HTBI primers, and CDR3 regions underwent Arm-PCR. MiXCR, applied by TCRdb to the multiplex PCR reads, yields one record per CDR3 protein. Of roughly 400,000 distinct CDR3 sequences detected, about 16% appear once; the ten largest clones hold 20% to 25%. As for time point: newly diagnosed GD, antithyroid drugs for less than 3 months. RNA isolated from PBMCs was used to make the TCR library. These same records also appear under a second study, on T cells in Graves' hyperthyroidism and ophthalmopathy.

The sequencing used peripheral blood mononuclear cells (PBMCs), collected at new diagnosis, from a patient treated with antithyroid drugs. All receptors derive from a woman between 18 and 29 years old with Graves disease.

This clonotype was observed at least ten times. This sequence joins TRBV28 and TRBJ2-1; 7 nucleotides match TRBD2. This CDR3 contains 17 residues. The germline V gene encodes CDR1 MDHEN and CDR2 SYDVKM. Trimming cost V 4 bases and J 6 bases; bases outside gene matches: 15. The CDR3 bases are TGTGCCAGCAGTTGGGATCAAGGGCGGGAGAGGAGCAATGAGCAGTTCTTC. It is translated as CASSWDQGRERSNEQFF.

The table lists this clonotype with many counts. This chain links TRBV24-1 with TRBJ2-1; possibly TRBD2 for D (5 bases). CDR1 KGHDR and CDR2 SFDVKD come from the germline V gene. CDR3 length: 15 residues. Trimming left V 4 bases short and J 7 bases short, with 16 bases between. The CDR3 reads CATSDPRIPGNEQFF. In nucleotides, the CDR3 is TGTGCCACCAGTGACCCGCGCATTCCGGGAAATGAGCAGTTCTTC.

This clonotype was seen at least ten times. This rearrangement joins TRBV28 to TRBJ1-1, with TRBD1 identical over 10 bases. CDR3 size: 15 residues. V trimming: 10 bases; J trimming: 3 bases; junction bases outside the gene matches: 11. Germline-derived CDR1 and CDR2 are MDHEN and SYDVKM. The CDR3 spells CAIQPPGTGDTEAFF. CDR3 DNA sequence: TGTGCCATCCAACCACCCGGGACAGGGGACACTGAAGCTTTCTTT.

This clonotype has at least ten counts. This chain uses TRBV28 with TRBJ2-3; TRBD2 matches 8 bases. The germline V gene encodes CDR1 MDHEN and CDR2 SYDVKM. CDR3 length: 17 residues. The trim removed 4 bases at V and 0 bases at J, leaving 9 bases unmatched. The CDR3 sequence is CASSSPGTSDSTDTQYF. CDR3 nucleotide sequence: TGTGCCAGCAGTTCGCCCGGGACTAGTGATAGCACAGATACGCAGTATTTT.

In its sample, this clonotype was seen many times. The CDR3 protein is CASSYTMEGYTF. The CDR3 DNA follows: TGTGCCAGCAGTTATACCATGGAAGGCTACACCTTC. The V call is TRBV6-5, the J call TRBJ1-2; D unclear. Trimming removed 3 bases at V and 8 bases at J, with 10 bases between. The germline CDR1 and CDR2 sequences are MNHEY and SVGAGI. The CDR3 totals 12 residues.

About this clonotype itself: The CDR3 does not end in the conserved phenylalanine or tryptophan, so this is likely a read error. The chain has TRBV11-2 and TRBJ1-1, with unresolved D. Germline CDR1 SGHAT, CDR2 FQNNGV. V shed 6 bases and J shed 2 bases, with 13 bases lying between them. This CDR3 region has 14 residues. Here the CDR3 reads CASSSGPLNTEAFL. The CDR3 nucleotides read TGTGCCAGCAGTAGCGGGCCCCTTAACACTGAAGCTTTCCTT.

In this sample, this clonotype turned up a few times. V usage is TRBV27 and J usage is TRBJ1-5; TRBD1 aligns across 10 bases. The CDR3 contains 15 residues. Germline V gives CDR1 MNHEY, CDR2 SMNVEV (reference sequence). Losses at the gene ends were 10 bases for V and 0 bases for J; bases not matched to a gene: 6. This CDR3 is CATRDRGYSNQPQHF. The DNA of the CDR3 is TGTGCCACCAGGGACAGGGGATATAGCAATCAGCCCCAGCATTTT.

The chain carries TRBV30 and TRBJ2-2, with no clear D. The CDR3 extends over 13 amino acids. Germline V CDR1 and CDR2: GTSNPN, SVGIG (reference sequence). V dropped 0 bases and J dropped 5 bases, with 7 bases sitting between them. This chain's CDR3 is CAWSVVGTGELFF. CDR3 DNA: TGTGCCTGGAGTGTAGTGGGTACCGGGGAGCTGTTTTTT.

The chain recombines TRBV7-2 with TRBJ1-6; a weak D match, TRBD1 (5 bases). Germline CDR1 and CDR2: SGHTA and FQGNSA. V lost 5 bases to trimming and J lost 7 bases, with 15 bases between them. CDR3 length equals 15 residues. CDR3 sequence: CASSINSGGNSPLHF. The CDR3 nucleotides read TGTGCCAGCAGCATAAACAGTGGGGGAAATTCACCCCTCCACTTT.

This clonotype was counted ten times or more. This chain connects TRBV12-3 or TRBV12-4 to TRBJ2-5; the D gene is possibly TRBD1 (5 bases). The CDR3 loop spans 16 amino acids. V lost 3 bases to trimming and J lost 1 base, with 15 bases between them. The CDR3: CASSFLQDFSQETQYF. In DNA, the CDR3 is TGTGCCAGCAGTTTCCTACAGGATTTCTCCCAAGAGACCCAGTACTTC.

Regarding this clonotype: The junction departs from the called germline gene at one end, perhaps through a read error. The chain is built from TRBV24-1 and TRBJ2-1, with D perhaps matching TRBD2 (10 bases). CDR3 length equals 19 residues. Germline CDR1 KGHDR, CDR2 SFDVKD. The CDR3 spells CATSERDREGAGGFNEQSF. DNA of the CDR3: TGTGCCACCAGTGAGAGGGACAGGGAGGGAGCGGGAGGGTTCAATGAGCAGTCCTTC.

This clonotype showed up just a few times. The chain links TRBV24-1 to TRBJ2-5, with unresolved D. The CDR3 totals 14 residues. With 5 bases removed from V and 1 base from J, the gap between germline ends came to 10 bases. Per germline, CDR1 KGHDR and CDR2 SFDVKD. The CDR3 protein is CATSGVTPQETQYF. CDR3 DNA sequence: TGTGCCACCAGTGGTGTGACACCCCAAGAGACCCAGTACTTC.

This clonotype was seen a few times. The rearrangement links TRBV7-2 to TRBJ1-2; the match to TRBD1 covers 12 bases. CDR1 and CDR2 (germline): SGHTA, FQGNSA. The CDR3 contains 15 residues. V was pared by 5 bases and J by 4 bases, with 5 bases of the junction left unmatched. The CDR3 here is CASSPRDRGPYGYTF. DNA for the CDR3: TGTGCCAGCAGCCCTCGGGACAGGGGGCCCTATGGCTACACCTTC.

The chain employs TRBV10-2 and TRBJ2-5; D is tentatively TRBD1 or TRBD2 (5 bases each). The V end lost 4 bases, the J end lost 6 bases, and 21 bases lay between the germline ends. The CDR3 is made up of 16 amino acids. Per the germline V gene, CDR1 is WSHSY and CDR2 is SAAADI. CDR3 region: CASSGFGTVVWKTQYF. The CDR3 coding sequence is TGCGCCAGCAGTGGTTTCGGGACGGTGGTGTGGAAGACCCAGTACTTC.

A few counts support this clonotype. V is TRBV20-1 and J is TRBJ2-5; no reliable D call. The CDR3 totals 16 residues. The germline V gene encodes CDR1 DFQATT and CDR2 SNEGSKA (reference sequence). Trimming took off 1 base at V and 1 base at J, with 16 bases between the two ends. CDR3 DNA sequence: TGCAGTGCTAGAGTCGGGCCGGATACACCCCAAGAGACCCAGTACTTC. It codes for CSARVGPDTPQETQYF.